This passage covers 5 T cell receptor beta chains from one sample sequenced in a study of PD-1 blockade in classical Hodgkin lymphoma. Profiling relied on immunoSEQ multiplex PCR, and the TCRdb table lists in-frame clones only, not all of them. The sample contains over 75,000 clones, about nine tenths of which appear only once. Time point of the sample: cycle 4 day 1 (C4D1), after 5 to 7 weeks of nivolumab. The patients all showed relapse after autologous stem cell transplantation, while their brentuximab vedotin exposure varied. The sequencing used peripheral blood mononuclear cells (PBMCs), collected before the fourth cycle of nivolumab. Receptors originate from a human donor with classical Hodgkin lymphoma.

This clone appeared once. Compared with germline, one end of the junction differs, possibly owing to a read error. The chain recombines TRBV30 with TRBJ1-4; the D gene is possibly TRBD1 (6 bases). This CDR3 comprises 18 residues. Germline CDR1 GTSNPN, CDR2 SVGIG (reference sequence). DNA for the CDR3: TGTGCCTGGAGCCCGCATCACAGGGAGATGGGGACGGTATGGTGCACTGTTTTT. Its translation is CAWSPHHREMGTVWCTVF.

V and J are TRBV7-2 and TRBJ1-1; TRBD1 matches at 9 bases. Trimming removed 5 bases from V and 3 bases from J; junction bases left unmatched: 4. Germline V gives CDR1 SGHTA, CDR2 FQGNSA. This CDR3 is built from 14 residues. For the CDR3, the DNA is TGTGCCAGCAGCGTACAGGGGGCGGACACTGAAGCTTTCTTT. This codes for CASSVQGADTEAFF.

V usage is TRBV4-3 and J usage is TRBJ1-2, with 7 nucleotides matching TRBD1. The J segment lost 4 bases and the V segment lost 1 base, leaving 0 bases of the junction unmatched. The V gene's germline CDR1 is LGHNA and CDR2 YSLEER. The CDR3 sequence is 13 residues long. CDR3 bases: TGCGCCAGCAGCCAAGGGGACAGCTATGGCTACACCTTC. Protein product: CASSQGDSYGYTF.

The V gene is TRBV12-5, the J gene TRBJ2-1, with 9 nucleotides matching TRBD2. Trimming cost V 1 base and J 11 bases; bases outside gene matches: 9. The V gene's germline CDR1 is LGHNT and CDR2 FRNRAP. The CDR3 has 15 amino acids. The CDR3 nucleotides are TGTGCTAGTGGTTTGGGATCTGCGGGGGGGCCTAAGCAGTTCTTC. It encodes CASGLGSAGGPKQFF.

A single count supports this clone. V and J are TRBV19 and TRBJ1-4; TRBD1 matches at 7 bases. CDR1 LNHDA and CDR2 SQIVND come from the germline V gene (reference sequence). V was clipped by 6 bases and J by 7 bases; unmatched bases: 20. The CDR3 contains 18 residues. The CDR3 is CASSNRGDRMDSSEKLFF. The CDR3 DNA sequence: TGTGCCAGTAGCAACAGGGGTGATCGAATGGATTCCAGTGAAAAACTGTTTTTT.